The 10 T cell receptor beta chains listed next were all sequenced from one sample in a study of memory CD4+ T cells and cytomegalovirus serostatus. The sort gate was single viable CD3+CD4+CD8-CD45RO+ cells for memory CD4+ T cells. Sequenced by immunoSEQ multiplex PCR; TCRdb stores in-frame clones only, minus some. The sample has some 95,000 clones; 75% to 90% are singletons. The sequenced material came from memory CD4+ T cells from blood. The receptors come from an adult in good health and CMV-seropositive.

As DNA, the CDR3 is TGTGCCAGCAGATACACCGGGACATCTATTCTTCCCCAGCATTTT. This gives the protein CASRYTGTSILPQHF. The genes are TRBV6-1 and TRBJ1-5, with D maybe TRBD1 (6 bases). The V and J ends lost 6 bases and 10 bases respectively, with 22 bases between them. This CDR3 has 15 residues. CDR1 MNHNS and CDR2 SASEGT come from the germline V gene.

The chain has TRBV5-1 and TRBJ1-4, with D uncertain. The CDR3 runs 15 residues. Germline V gene sequence: CDR1 SGHRS, CDR2 YFSETQ. V shed 1 base and J shed 4 bases, with 11 bases lying between them. The CDR3 is CASSLIGAVNEKLFF. The DNA of the CDR3 is TGCGCCAGCAGCTTGATCGGAGCGGTTAATGAAAAACTGTTTTTT.

V usage is TRBV7-3 and J usage is TRBJ2-5; 11 bases agree with TRBD1. Germline V lookup: CDR1 SGHTA, CDR2 FQGTGA. CDR3 length: 15 residues. Trimming at V came to 5 bases and at J to 4 bases, leaving 6 bases not matched to a gene. The CDR3 spells CASSPLGQGGETQYF. CDR3 bases: TGTGCCAGCAGCCCCTTGGGACAGGGGGGAGAGACCCAGTACTTC.

The rearrangement uses TRBV7-2 and TRBJ2-2, with unresolved D. There are 14 residues in the CDR3. Deletions cut 0 bases from V and 1 base from J, with 3 bases between. Per the germline V gene, CDR1 is SGHTA and CDR2 is FQGNSA. As DNA, the CDR3 is TGTGCCAGCAGCTTAGCAGTGAACACCGGGGAGCTGTTTTTT. The encoded protein is CASSLAVNTGELFF.

The gene calls are TRBV5-1 and TRBJ2-1; 10 nucleotides agree with TRBD2. The germline gives CDR1 SGHRS, CDR2 YFSETQ. Trimming at V came to 0 bases and at J to 6 bases, leaving 9 bases not matched to a gene. The CDR3 totals 17 residues. The CDR3: CASSLAQLAGYANEQFF. CDR3 in DNA: TGCGCCAGCAGCTTGGCTCAACTAGCGGGGTACGCCAATGAGCAGTTCTTC.

The chain has TRBV18 and TRBJ2-2, with unresolved D. The CDR3 consists of 16 residues. V was clipped by 2 bases and J by 0 bases, with 10 bases between them. Looked up from germline, CDR1 is KGHSH and CDR2 is LQKENI. CDR3 region: CASSPSSVSNTGELFF. DNA of the CDR3: TGTGCCAGCTCACCATCCAGTGTATCGAACACCGGGGAGCTGTTTTTT.

The rearrangement joins TRBV7-9 to TRBJ2-5; 9 bases are shared with TRBD2. The germline gives CDR1 SEHNR, CDR2 FQNEAQ (reference sequence). V lost 1 base, J lost 4 bases, and 7 bases stayed unmatched. CDR3 length: 16 residues. The CDR3: CASSLGSGLAGETQYF. Here the CDR3 DNA reads TGTGCCAGCAGCTTAGGTTCGGGACTAGCAGGAGAGACCCAGTACTTC. Full variable domain (missing parts from reference TRBV7-9 and TRBJ2-5): DTGVSQNPRHKITKRGQNVTFRCDPISEHNRLYWYRQTLGQGPEFLTYFQNEAQLEKSRLLSDRFSAERPKGSFSTLEIQRTEQGDSAMYLCASSLGSGLAGETQYFGPGTRLLVL.

The chain combines TRBV5-1 with TRBJ1-1; TRBD1 agrees at 9 bases. Germline V gene sequence: CDR1 SGHRS, CDR2 YFSETQ. Trimming removed 1 base from V and 11 bases from J; junction bases left unmatched: 6. This CDR3 region has 13 residues. Written as DNA, the CDR3 is TGCGCCAGCAGCTTGCAGGGACAGGGTGCGGCTTTCTTT. Its translation is CASSLQGQGAAFF.

The V and J genes are TRBV6-4 and TRBJ2-5, with no clear D. The CDR3 totals 13 residues. Germline V gene sequence: CDR1 MRHNA, CDR2 SNTAGT. V was clipped by 5 bases and J by 1 base, with 8 bases between them. The CDR3: CASSPRAQETQYF. The CDR3 DNA reads as TGTGCCAGCAGTCCCCGGGCCCAAGAGACCCAGTACTTC.

The chain employs TRBV7-8 and TRBJ2-7; 11 nucleotides agree with TRBD2. The V segment lost 5 bases and the J segment 3 bases; nucleotides outside the gene matches: 21. Germline values: CDR1 SGHVS, CDR2 FQNEAQ. This CDR3 has 20 residues. CDR3 sequence: CASSPFRILAGGGQIYEQYF. CDR3 nucleotide sequence: TGTGCCAGCAGCCCTTTTCGGATTCTAGCGGGAGGAGGACAGATCTACGAGCAGTACTTC. Variable domain in full (rest from reference TRBV7-8 and TRBJ2-7): GAGVSQSPRYKVAKRGQDVALRCDPISGHVSLFWYQQALGQGPEFLTYFQNEAQLDKSGLPSDRFFAERPEGSVSTLKIQRTQQEDSAVYLCASSPFRILAGGGQIYEQYFGPGTRLTVT.